These 20 T cell receptor beta chains share one sample of origin, sequenced in a study of shared clonotypes between healthy human individuals. Profiling relied on immunoSEQ multiplex PCR, and the TCRdb table lists in-frame clones only, not all of them. The table records 2.3 million or so clones, approximately 93% of them present only once. Specimen: naive CD4+ T cells from PBMCs. Subset noted: CD45RA+ positively selected. The source is a man younger than 35 in good health. Some clones in this sample may be carry-over from other donors' samples.

This clone was detected only once. The same CDR3 is also encoded by other DNA sequences in this sample. This chain links TRBV7-9 with TRBJ1-4, with 7 positions matching TRBD1. V was pared by 5 bases and J by 8 bases, with 5 bases of the junction left unmatched. This CDR3 has 13 amino acids. Germline CDR1 reads SEHNR; CDR2 reads FQNEAQ (reference sequence). CDR3 region: CASSLPRGEKLFF. CDR3 nucleotide sequence: TGTGCCAGCAGCCTTCCCAGGGGGGAAAAACTGTTTTTT. Full variable domain (remainder filled in from reference TRBV7-9 and TRBJ1-4): DTGVSQNPRHKITKRGQNVTFRCDPISEHNRLYWYRQTLGQGPEFLTYFQNEAQLEKSRLLSDRFSAERPKGSFSTLEIQRTEQGDSAMYLCASSLPRGEKLFFGSGTQLSVL.

This sequence joins TRBV5-5 and TRBJ1-1; 11 bases line up with TRBD1. The CDR3 totals 15 residues. Per germline, CDR1 SGHKS and CDR2 YYEKEE (reference sequence). J was trimmed by 4 bases and V by 4 bases; bases with no gene match: 6. CDR3 sequence: CASSLGQGAVTEAFF. DNA of the CDR3: TGTGCCAGCAGCCTCGGACAGGGGGCTGTCACTGAAGCTTTCTTT.

This sequence joins TRBV6-5 and TRBJ2-2; D not certain. The V end was cut by 4 bases, the J end by 7 bases, with 16 bases between. CDR1 MNHEY and CDR2 SVGAGI come from the germline V gene. The CDR3 is made up of 15 amino acids. CDR3 in amino acids: CASSWEIGYGGELFF. The CDR3 bases are TGTGCCAGCAGTTGGGAAATCGGATATGGCGGGGAGCTGTTTTTT.

The V gene is TRBV27, the J gene TRBJ1-5, with D unresolved. In germline, CDR1 is MNHEY, CDR2 SMNVEV (reference sequence). The V gene lost 6 bases and the J gene lost 4 bases, with 19 bases spanning the gap. CDR3 size: 16 residues. The CDR3 DNA follows: TGTGCCAGCAGCTTGGTGCTTCCGGACTTAAATCAGCCCCAGCATTTT. Encoded protein: CASSLVLPDLNQPQHF.

This clone was detected once. The rearrangement uses TRBV7-8 and TRBJ2-5; a weak D match, TRBD1 (5 bases). Germline V gene sequence: CDR1 SGHVS, CDR2 FQNEAQ. Trimming stripped 3 bases from V and 0 bases from J, with 14 bases between. There are 16 residues in the CDR3. CDR3 bases: TGTGCCAGCAGCTTCCTGGCGGCAGGGAACCAAGAGACCCAGTACTTC. It yields the protein CASSFLAAGNQETQYF. Full variable domain (remainder filled in from reference TRBV7-8 and TRBJ2-5): GAGVSQSPRYKVAKRGQDVALRCDPISGHVSLFWYQQALGQGPEFLTYFQNEAQLDKSGLPSDRFFAERPEGSVSTLKIQRTQQEDSAVYLCASSFLAAGNQETQYFGPGTRLLVL.

The genes are TRBV6-5 and TRBJ1-6; maybe TRBD1 (6 bases). CDR3 length: 15 amino acids. The germline CDR1 and CDR2 sequences are MNHEY and SVGAGI. The V and J ends lost 5 bases and 10 bases respectively, with 18 bases between them. DNA of the CDR3: TGTGCCAGCAGTCGCGGGACATCAAGGGGGTCACCCCTCCACTTT. Amino acids: CASSRGTSRGSPLHF.

The chain recombines TRBV19 with TRBJ1-3; D unclear. The CDR3 loop spans 10 amino acids. Trimming shortened V by 8 bases and J by 4 bases, and 3 bases separated the two germline ends. CDR1 LNHDA and CDR2 SQIVND come from the germline V gene (reference sequence). The DNA for the CDR3 is TGTGCCAGTTACGGAAACACCATATATTTT. Translated: CASYGNTIYF.

The chain carries TRBV6-5 and TRBJ2-3; no clear D gene. The CDR3 consists of 15 residues. The germline V gene encodes CDR1 MNHEY and CDR2 SVGAGI. Trimming stripped 6 bases from V and 0 bases from J, with 13 bases between. The CDR3: CASRFRAVSTDTQYF. The CDR3 nucleotides are TGTGCCAGCAGGTTTCGAGCAGTTAGCACAGATACGCAGTATTTT.

The V call is TRBV18, the J call TRBJ2-1; TRBD2 is a possible D gene (7 bases). CDR1 is KGHSH, CDR2 LQKENI, per germline. This CDR3 is 15 amino acids long. V was shortened by 3 bases and J by 7 bases, with 16 bases between the two germline ends. The CDR3 DNA reads TGTGCCAGCTCACCGGTTTGGGGGGGCTCGAATGAGCAGTTCTTC. Encoded protein: CASSPVWGGSNEQFF.

The DNA of the CDR3 is TGTGCCAGCAGCTTAGGGACAGGTGATAGCAATCAGCCCCAGCATTTT. This translates into CASSLGTGDSNQPQHF. The chain links TRBV7-8 to TRBJ1-5; 7 bases agree with TRBD1. The CDR3 length is 16 residues. The germline CDR1 and CDR2 sequences are SGHVS and FQNEAQ. The junction had 3 bases not matched to a gene; V was cut back by 1 base and J by 0 bases.

The chain couples TRBV5-1 to TRBJ2-7; perhaps TRBD2 as D (6 bases). Germline V gene lookup returns CDR1 SGHRS and CDR2 YFSETQ. This CDR3 has 16 residues. Trimming cost V 4 bases and J 0 bases, with 17 bases left between them. CDR3 bases: TGCGCCAGCAGCCTACTCGGGGGTACCCTCTCCTACGAGCAGTACTTC. It yields the protein CASSLLGGTLSYEQYF.

The V call is TRBV7-9, the J call TRBJ1-1, with 7 bases aligning to TRBD1. Looked up from germline, CDR1 is SEHNR and CDR2 is FQNEAQ (reference sequence). J gave up 1 base and V 5 bases, and 7 bases lay outside the gene matches. The CDR3 loop spans 15 amino acids. CDR3 residues: CASSLQTGRNTEAFF. CDR3 DNA sequence: TGTGCCAGCAGCCTACAGACAGGGCGGAACACTGAAGCTTTCTTT.

The chain uses TRBV14 and TRBJ2-7; 7 bases align to TRBD1. The CDR3 is made up of 14 amino acids. Germline V gives CDR1 SGHDN, CDR2 FVKESK. The ends lost 6 bases at V and 3 bases at J; junction bases unmatched: 8. Here the CDR3 reads CASSQRQGLYEQYF. The CDR3 DNA reads as TGTGCCAGCAGTCAAAGACAGGGCCTCTACGAGCAGTACTTC.

The genes are TRBV20-1 and TRBJ2-3; D uncertain. Germline V gene sequence: CDR1 DFQATT, CDR2 SNEGSKA (reference sequence). CDR3 length equals 10 residues. Trimming left V 2 bases short and J 6 bases short, with 3 bases between. DNA of the CDR3: TGCAGTGCTAGATGGGATACGCAGTATTTT. It specifies CSARWDTQYF.

The V call is TRBV9, the J call TRBJ2-5; TRBD1 agrees at 9 bases. The germline V gene has CDR1 SGDLS and CDR2 YYNGEE. V dropped 4 bases and J dropped 5; count of bases not matched to a gene: 6. The CDR3 totals 14 residues. CDR3: CASSTGQGLETQYF. The CDR3 nucleotides are TGTGCCAGCAGCACCGGACAGGGGTTGGAGACCCAGTACTTC.

CDR3 nucleotide sequence: TGTGCCAGCAGCCGGGGGTTTAGCTCCTACGAGCAGTACTTC. It codes for CASSRGFSSYEQYF. This rearrangement joins TRBV28 to TRBJ2-7; weak D call: TRBD2 (6 bases). V dropped 6 bases and J dropped 0 bases, with 12 bases sitting between them. Per the germline V gene, CDR1 is MDHEN and CDR2 is SYDVKM. This CDR3 has 14 residues.

This chain links TRBV4-2 with TRBJ2-5, with D unresolved. The CDR3 is 13 residues long. CDR1 LGHNA and CDR2 YNFKEQ come from the germline V gene. Trimming left V 4 bases short and J 0 bases short, with 6 bases between. The CDR3 nucleotides read TGTGCCAGCAGCCCTGGGGACCAAGAGACCCAGTACTTC. Translated: CASSPGDQETQYF.

In its sample, this clone was seen once. This chain connects TRBV5-5 to TRBJ1-5; D is uncertain. The CDR3 contains 13 residues. Germline CDR1 SGHKS, CDR2 YYEKEE (reference sequence). The V gene lost 4 bases and the J gene lost 4 bases, with 9 bases spanning the gap. The CDR3 sequence is CASSPSPNQPQHF. In nucleotides, the CDR3 is TGTGCCAGCAGCCCCTCCCCAAATCAGCCCCAGCATTTT. The full variable domain, with the rest looked up from reference TRBV5-5 and TRBJ1-5, is DAGVTQSPTHLIKTRGQQVTLRCSPISGHKSVSWYQQVLGQGPQFIFQYYEKEERGRGNFPDRFSARQFPNYSSELNVNALLLGDSALYLCASSPSPNQPQHFGDGTRLSIL.

The chain uses TRBV11-2 and TRBJ2-3, with 10 nucleotides matching TRBD1. Germline lookup yields CDR1 SGHAT and CDR2 FQNNGV. The CDR3 is 17 amino acids. The ends lost 1 base at V and 2 bases at J; junction bases unmatched: 6. The CDR3 here is CASSLGSGTGVTDTQYF. In nucleotides, the CDR3 is TGTGCCAGCAGCTTAGGCTCCGGGACAGGGGTCACAGATACGCAGTATTTT.

The chain employs TRBV28 and TRBJ2-1; D is possibly TRBD1 (5 bases). The germline V gene encodes CDR1 MDHEN and CDR2 SYDVKM. The V and J ends lost 2 bases and 7 bases respectively, with 15 bases between them. The length of the CDR3 is 15 residues. CDR3 coding DNA: TGTGCCAGCAGTTTAGGGGCATACCGGAAGAATGAGCAGTTCTTC. Translation: CASSLGAYRKNEQFF.